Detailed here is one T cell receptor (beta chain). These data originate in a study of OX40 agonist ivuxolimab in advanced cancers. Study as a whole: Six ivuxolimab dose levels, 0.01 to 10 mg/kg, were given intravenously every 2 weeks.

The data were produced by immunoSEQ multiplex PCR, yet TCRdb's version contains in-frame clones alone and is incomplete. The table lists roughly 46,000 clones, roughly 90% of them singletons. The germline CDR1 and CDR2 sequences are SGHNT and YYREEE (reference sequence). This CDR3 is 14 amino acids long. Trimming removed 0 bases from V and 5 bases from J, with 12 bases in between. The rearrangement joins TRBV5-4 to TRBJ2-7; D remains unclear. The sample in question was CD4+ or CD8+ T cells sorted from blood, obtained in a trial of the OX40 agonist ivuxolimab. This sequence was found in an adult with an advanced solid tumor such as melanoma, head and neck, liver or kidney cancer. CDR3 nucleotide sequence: TGTGCCAGCAGCTTGGAATTCCGGGTCGACGAGCAGTACTTC. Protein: CASSLEFRVDEQYF.